This T cell receptor beta chain came from a study of cytomegalovirus exposure and HLA in healthy donors. General study findings and limits: TRBV6-2, TRBV6-3 and other indistinguishable V segments were excluded.

Germline V gene sequence: CDR1 SGHNT, CDR2 YYREEE (reference sequence). Trimming shortened V by 0 bases and J by 5 bases, and 12 bases separated the two germline ends. This CDR3 is 16 amino acids long. Amplification used 60 Vbeta primers and 13 Jbeta primers. Generated by immunoSEQ multiplex PCR, the TCRdb table keeps only in-frame clones and is missing some. The sample contains fewer than 200,000 clones, roughly 74% of which appear only once. Notes on this clone: Its antigen is still unknown.

The J gene is TRBJ1-6, the V gene TRBV5-4; no definite D call. This sequence originates from a male donor in good health and CMV-seronegative. Specimen: PBMCs. CDR3 sequence reads: CASSLGSKRDNSPLHF. CDR3 DNA sequence: TGTGCCAGCAGCTTGGGGTCGAAGCGGGATAATTCACCCCTCCACTTT.